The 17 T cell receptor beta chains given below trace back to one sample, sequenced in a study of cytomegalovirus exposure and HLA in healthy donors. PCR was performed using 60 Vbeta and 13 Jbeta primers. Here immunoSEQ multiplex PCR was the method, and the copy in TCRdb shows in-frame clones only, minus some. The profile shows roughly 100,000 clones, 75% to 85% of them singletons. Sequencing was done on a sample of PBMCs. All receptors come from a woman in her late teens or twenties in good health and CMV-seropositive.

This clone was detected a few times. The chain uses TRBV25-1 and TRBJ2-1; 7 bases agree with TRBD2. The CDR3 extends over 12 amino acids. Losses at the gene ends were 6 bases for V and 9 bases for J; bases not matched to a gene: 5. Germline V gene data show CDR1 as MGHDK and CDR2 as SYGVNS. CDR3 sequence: CASSGGKGEQFF. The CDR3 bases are TGTGCCAGCAGCGGGGGGAAGGGTGAGCAGTTCTTC.

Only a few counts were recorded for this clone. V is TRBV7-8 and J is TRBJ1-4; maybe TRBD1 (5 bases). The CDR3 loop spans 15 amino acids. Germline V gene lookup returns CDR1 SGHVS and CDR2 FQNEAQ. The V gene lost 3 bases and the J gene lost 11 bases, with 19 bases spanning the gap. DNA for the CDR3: TGTGCCAGCAGCTTGGTCTTCCGGGGGAGGTGGAAACTGTTTTTT. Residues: CASSLVFRGRWKLFF. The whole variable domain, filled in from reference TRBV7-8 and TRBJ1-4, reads GAGVSQSPRYKVAKRGQDVALRCDPISGHVSLFWYQQALGQGPEFLTYFQNEAQLDKSGLPSDRFFAERPEGSVSTLKIQRTQQEDSAVYLCASSLVFRGRWKLFFGSGTQLSVL.

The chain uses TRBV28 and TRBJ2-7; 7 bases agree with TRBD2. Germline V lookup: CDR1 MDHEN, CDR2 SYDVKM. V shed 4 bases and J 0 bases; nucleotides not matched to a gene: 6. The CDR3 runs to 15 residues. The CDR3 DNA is TGTGCCAGCAGTTCGTCTAGCGGAATCTCCTACGAGCAGTACTTC. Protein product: CASSSSSGISYEQYF.

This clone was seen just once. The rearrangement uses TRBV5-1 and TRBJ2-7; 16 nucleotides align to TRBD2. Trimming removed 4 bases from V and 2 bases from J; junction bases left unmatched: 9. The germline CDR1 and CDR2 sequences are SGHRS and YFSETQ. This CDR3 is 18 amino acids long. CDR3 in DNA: TGCGCCAGCAGCCGGAGGGGGACTAGCGGGGGGGCGCCCTACGAGCAGTACTTC. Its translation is CASSRRGTSGGAPYEQYF.

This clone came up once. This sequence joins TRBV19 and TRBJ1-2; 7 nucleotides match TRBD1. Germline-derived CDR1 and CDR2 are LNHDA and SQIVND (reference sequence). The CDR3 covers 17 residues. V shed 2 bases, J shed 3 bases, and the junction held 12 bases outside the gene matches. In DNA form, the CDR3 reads TGTGCCAGTAGTATACCCCTCCAGGGGGAGGTCGACTATGGCTACACCTTC. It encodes CASSIPLQGEVDYGYTF.

The CDR3 region has the DNA TGTGCCAGCAGCTCAACCCAGACAGGGCGGGGCTATGGCTACACCTTC. This codes for CASSSTQTGRGYGYTF. V gene TRBV7-6 combines with J gene TRBJ1-2, with 7 nucleotides matching TRBD1. The CDR3 loop spans 16 amino acids. V shed 4 bases and J 4 bases; nucleotides not matched to a gene: 12. Germline V gene sequence: CDR1 SGHVS, CDR2 FNYEAQ.

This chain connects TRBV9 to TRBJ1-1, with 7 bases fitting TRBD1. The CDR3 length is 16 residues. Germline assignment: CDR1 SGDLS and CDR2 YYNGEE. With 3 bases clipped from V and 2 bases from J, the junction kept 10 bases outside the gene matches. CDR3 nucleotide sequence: TGTGCCAGCAGCGGCAGGGGGAGCGGAGCTAACACTGAAGCTTTCTTT. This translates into CASSGRGSGANTEAFF.

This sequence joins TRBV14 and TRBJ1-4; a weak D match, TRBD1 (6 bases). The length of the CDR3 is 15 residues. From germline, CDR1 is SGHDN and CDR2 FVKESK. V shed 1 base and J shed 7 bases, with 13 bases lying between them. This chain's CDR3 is CASSQGAGAREKLFF. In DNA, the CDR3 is TGTGCCAGCAGCCAAGGGGCAGGGGCGCGTGAAAAACTGTTTTTT.

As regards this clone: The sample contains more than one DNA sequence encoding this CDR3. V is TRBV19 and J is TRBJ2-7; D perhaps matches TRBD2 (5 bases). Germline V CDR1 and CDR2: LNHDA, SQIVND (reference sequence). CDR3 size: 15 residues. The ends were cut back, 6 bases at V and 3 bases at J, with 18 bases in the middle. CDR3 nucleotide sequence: TGTGCCAGTAGCGTGACGGAGGAGGCCTACTACGAGCAGTACTTC. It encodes CASSVTEEAYYEQYF.

CDR3 nucleotides: TGCGCCAGCAGCTTTGACAGAGATACGCAGTATTTT. Translating gives CASSFDRDTQYF. J is TRBJ2-3 and V is TRBV5-1, with TRBD1 as a possible D gene (5 bases). The V end was cut by 2 bases, the J end by 5 bases, with 6 bases between. Germline CDR1 and CDR2: SGHRS and YFSETQ. The CDR3 spans 12 residues.

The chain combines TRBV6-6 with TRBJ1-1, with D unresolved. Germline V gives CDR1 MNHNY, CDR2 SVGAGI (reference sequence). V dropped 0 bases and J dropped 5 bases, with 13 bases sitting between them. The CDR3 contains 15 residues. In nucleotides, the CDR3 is TGTGCCAGCAGTTACTCTGAGGGATCACTAACTGAAGCTTTCTTT. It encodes CASSYSEGSLTEAFF.

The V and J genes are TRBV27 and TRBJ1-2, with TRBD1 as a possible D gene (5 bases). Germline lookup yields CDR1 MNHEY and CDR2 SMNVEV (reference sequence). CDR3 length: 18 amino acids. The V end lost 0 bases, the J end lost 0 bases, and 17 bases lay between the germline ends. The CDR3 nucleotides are TGTGCCAGCAGTTTATCGCCCCCACGGGGGGGGACTAACTATGGCTACACCTTC. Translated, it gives CASSLSPPRGGTNYGYTF.

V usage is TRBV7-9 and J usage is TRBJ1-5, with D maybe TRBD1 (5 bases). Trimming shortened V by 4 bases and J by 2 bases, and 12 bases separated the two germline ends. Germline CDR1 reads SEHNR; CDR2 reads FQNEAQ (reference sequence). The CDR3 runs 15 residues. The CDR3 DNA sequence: TGTGCCAGCAGCTCAAGGGGCAGCGGCAATCAGCCCCAGCATTTT. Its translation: CASSSRGSGNQPQHF. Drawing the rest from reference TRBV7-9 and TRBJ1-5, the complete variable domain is DTGVSQNPRHKITKRGQNVTFRCDPISEHNRLYWYRQTLGQGPEFLTYFQNEAQLEKSRLLSDRFSAERPKGSFSTLEIQRTEQGDSAMYLCASSSRGSGNQPQHFGDGTRLSIL.

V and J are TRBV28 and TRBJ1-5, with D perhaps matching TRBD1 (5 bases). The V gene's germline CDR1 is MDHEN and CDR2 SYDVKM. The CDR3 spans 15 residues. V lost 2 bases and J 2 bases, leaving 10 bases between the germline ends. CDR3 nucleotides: TGTGCCAGCAGTTTAGCTGGGGCTGGCAATCAGCCCCAGCATTTT. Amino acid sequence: CASSLAGAGNQPQHF.

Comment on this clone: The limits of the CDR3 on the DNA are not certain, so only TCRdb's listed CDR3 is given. The CDR3 reads CASSLGSGQYFGYTF. The rearrangement links TRBV5-6 to TRBJ1-2; TRBD1 reflects the table's D call only, with no check against the DNA. Germline values: CDR1 SGHDT, CDR2 YYEEEE. Termini included, the CDR3 measures 15 amino acids.

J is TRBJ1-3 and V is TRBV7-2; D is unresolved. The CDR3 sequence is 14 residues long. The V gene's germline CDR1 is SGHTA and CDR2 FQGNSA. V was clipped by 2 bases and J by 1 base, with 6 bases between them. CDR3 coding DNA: TGTGCCAGCAGCTTACGGGATTCTGGAAACACCATATATTTT. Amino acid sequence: CASSLRDSGNTIYF.

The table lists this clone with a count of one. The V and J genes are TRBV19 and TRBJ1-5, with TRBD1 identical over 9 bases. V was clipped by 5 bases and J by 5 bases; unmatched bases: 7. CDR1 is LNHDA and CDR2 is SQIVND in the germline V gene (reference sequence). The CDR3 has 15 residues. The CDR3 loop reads CASSPLRQGDQPQHF. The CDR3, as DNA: TGTGCCAGTAGTCCGCTCCGACAGGGGGATCAGCCCCAGCATTTT.